This T cell receptor (beta chain) comes out of a study of CD8 T cells in ankylosing spondylitis. The CDR3 extends over 14 amino acids. Germline lookup yields CDR1 SGDLS and CDR2 YYNGEE. V was shortened by 4 bases and J by 9 bases, with 17 bases between the two germline ends. A single record per CDR3 protein comes from TCRdb applying MiXCR to the 5' RACE reads. Here the sample spans 20,000 to 30,000 distinct CDR3 sequences, 2% to 3% being singletons. At least ten counts were recorded for this clonotype. The receptor's source is a female donor with ankylosing spondylitis or in good health (not recorded which). The rearrangement uses TRBV9 and TRBJ2-1; weak D call: TRBD2 (5 bases). The sample comprised blood, either unsorted or a sorted T cell fraction (not recorded which). The chain's CDR3 is CASSLAAPGSEQFF. The CDR3 coding sequence is TGTGCCAGCAGCCTCGCCGCGCCGGGGAGTGAGCAGTTCTTC.